The next 16 T cell receptor beta chains were all read from a single sample in a study of T cells in Graves' hyperthyroidism and ophthalmopathy (dated by TCRdb to the late 2010s). The library was prepared using multiplex PCR. Sequenced on an Illumina HiSeq 2000. The TCR beta CDR3 regions were amplified from the RNA transcripts. The TCR CDR3 was subjected to a first round of RT-PCR using the HTBI primer set and the Qiagen OneStep RT-PCR kit. TCRdb trimmed public reads at Q25 via fastp, called clones via MiXCR and kept in-frame beta chains. Every entry covers one CDR3 protein and lists the most common genes and DNA from its rows. The table for this sample lists fewer than 650,000 distinct CDR3 sequences; 13% to 15% of them were counted only once. Of the sample, around 7% falls within the top ten clones. Sequenced material: blood. These receptor sequences come from a woman aged 18-35 years with Graves' ophthalmopathy.

This clonotype was seen repeatedly, ten times or more. J is TRBJ2-7 and V is TRBV27; 10 positions agree with TRBD1. The CDR3 runs to 15 residues. The J segment lost 4 bases and the V segment lost 5 bases, leaving 8 bases of the junction unmatched. Germline assignment: CDR1 MNHEY and CDR2 SMNVEV (reference sequence). The CDR3 loop reads CASSAPGQGKYEQYF. The CDR3 nucleotides are TGTGCCAGCAGTGCGCCGGGACAGGGGAAATACGAGCAGTACTTC.

With respect to this clonotype: This may come from a read error, since a much larger clone is one base off. This sequence joins TRBV20-1 and TRBJ2-1, with D possibly called TRBD1 or TRBD2 (5 bases each). TRBJ2-7 matches the DNA end more closely, so the J call is doubtful. Looked up from germline, CDR1 is DFQATT and CDR2 is SNEGSKA (reference sequence). The CDR3 extends over 13 amino acids. CDR3 residues: CSASWWGNNEQYF. The CDR3 DNA reads TGCAGTGCTAGCTGGTGGGGGAACAATGAGCAGTACTTC.

There are many counts of this clonotype. The V call is TRBV12-3 or TRBV12-4, the J call TRBJ1-2; 7 nucleotides match TRBD1. Trimming cost V 8 bases and J 8 bases; bases outside gene matches: 14. The CDR3 consists of 14 residues. The DNA for the CDR3 is TGTGCCAGCCCCGGCCCGGGACAGCCTAACGGCTACACCTTC. This codes for CASPGPGQPNGYTF.

This chain connects TRBV11-3 to TRBJ1-4, with D possibly TRBD1 on 5 matching bases. CDR1 and CDR2 from the germline V gene are SGHNT and YENEEA. The CDR3 spans 15 residues. Trimming took 2 bases from V and 5 from J, leaving 12 bases between them. CDR3 in amino acids: CASSLSLGPNEKLFF. CDR3 coding DNA: TGTGCCAGCAGCTTAAGCTTGGGGCCGAATGAAAAACTGTTTTTT.

This sequence joins TRBV12-5 and TRBJ2-5; TRBD1 matches 7 bases. Germline CDR1 reads LGHNT; CDR2 reads FRNRAP. This CDR3 spans 13 amino acids. The V segment lost 6 bases and the J segment 11 bases; nucleotides outside the gene matches: 12. CDR3: CASGRQGTERQYF. Written as DNA, the CDR3 is TGTGCTAGTGGCCGGCAGGGGACAGAGAGGCAGTACTTC.

The V and J genes are TRBV29-1 and TRBJ2-6; maybe TRBD1 (6 bases). This CDR3 spans 18 amino acids. V lost 5 bases and J lost 1, with 21 bases in between. Germline-derived CDR1 and CDR2 are SQVTM and ANQGSEA. CDR3 nucleotide sequence: TGCAGCGTTAATCTGTTTGAGGGGGAATTATCTGGGGCCAACGTCCTGACTTTC. Translation gives CSVNLFEGELSGANVLTF. The full variable domain, with the rest looked up from reference TRBV29-1 and TRBJ2-6, is SAVISQKPSRDICQRGTSLTIQCQVDSQVTMMFWYRQQPGQSLTLIATANQGSEATYESGFVIDKFPISRPNLTFSTLTVSNMSPEDSSIYLCSVNLFEGELSGANVLTFGAGSRLTVL.

This clonotype was counted ten times or more. The rearrangement uses TRBV12-3 or TRBV12-4 and TRBJ1-5, with a weak D call TRBD1 (6 bases). The V and J ends lost 6 bases and 0 bases respectively, with 15 bases between them. The CDR3 totals 16 residues. The CDR3 reads CASSPGQTYSNQPQHF. CDR3 coding DNA: TGTGCCAGCAGCCCCGGACAGACTTATAGCAATCAGCCCCAGCATTTT.

This clonotype was seen repeatedly, ten times or more. This rearrangement joins TRBV30 to TRBJ1-1; D not certain. V lost 1 base and J lost 3, with 9 bases in between. CDR1 and CDR2 (germline): GTSNPN, SVGIG (reference sequence). The CDR3 totals 13 residues. This chain's CDR3 is CAWSALWDTEAFF. CDR3 DNA sequence: TGTGCCTGGAGTGCCCTCTGGGACACTGAAGCTTTCTTT.

The chain is built from TRBV4-3 and TRBJ1-4, with unresolved D. The CDR3 length is 17 residues. With 0 bases removed from V and 1 base from J, the gap between germline ends came to 12 bases. CDR1 LGHNA and CDR2 YSLEER come from the germline V gene. Here the CDR3 reads CASSQDPDGLTNEKLFF. The CDR3 region has the DNA TGCGCCAGCAGCCAAGATCCCGACGGACTAACTAATGAAAAACTGTTTTTT.

This clonotype was recorded at least ten times. The chain recombines TRBV7-2 with TRBJ2-7; 7 nucleotides agree with TRBD2. The CDR3 is 15 residues long. Unmatched junction bases numbered 6, after V lost 1 base and J lost 3 bases. Per the germline V gene, CDR1 is SGHTA and CDR2 is FQGNSA. CDR3 loop: CASSLGGGSHYEQYF. For the CDR3, the DNA is TGTGCCAGCAGCTTAGGAGGCGGGAGTCACTACGAGCAGTACTTC.

This chain joins TRBV10-3 and TRBJ1-1, with D hard to call. Looked up from germline, CDR1 is ENHRY and CDR2 is SYGVKD. Trimming removed 3 bases at V and 0 bases at J, with 11 bases between. The CDR3 is made up of 15 amino acids. The CDR3 DNA sequence: TGTGCCATCAGTGACATAAACCCTATGAACACTGAAGCTTTCTTT. Residues: CAISDINPMNTEAFF.

In this sample, this clonotype turned up many times. This sequence joins TRBV3-1 and TRBJ1-5; D not resolved. Germline-derived CDR1 and CDR2 are LGHDT and YNNKEL (reference sequence). The CDR3 sequence is 14 residues long. V was trimmed by 5 bases and J by 4 bases, leaving 12 bases between them. CDR3 bases: TGTGCCAGCAGCTTAGGTCCTTCAAATCAGCCCCAGCATTTT. Amino acids: CASSLGPSNQPQHF.

Of note for this clonotype: Given a much more abundant clone one base away, this may be a read error. The chain has TRBV12-3 or TRBV12-4 and TRBJ2-7, with D possibly TRBD1 on 5 matching bases. Deletions cut 5 bases from V and 7 bases from J, with 18 bases between. This CDR3 region has 14 residues. CDR3 protein: CASSPSGGANEQYF. CDR3 nucleotide sequence: TGTGCCAGCAGTCCCTCAGGTGGGGCGAATGAGCAGTACTTC.

This clonotype was found many times. The V gene is TRBV6-2 or TRBV6-3, the J gene TRBJ2-7, with TRBD2 identical over 9 bases. The junction had 8 bases not matched to a gene; V was cut back by 8 bases and J by 3 bases. CDR3 length: 14 amino acids. Germline assignment: CDR1 MNHEY and CDR2 SVGEGT. As DNA, the CDR3 is TGTGCCAGCGCATTAGCGGGAGATTTCTACGAGCAGTACTTC. It encodes CASALAGDFYEQYF.

This chain connects TRBV4-2 to TRBJ2-7; 10 nucleotides align to TRBD2. This CDR3 region has 17 residues. Trimming cost V 1 base and J 3 bases; bases outside gene matches: 9. Per the germline V gene, CDR1 is LGHNA and CDR2 is YNFKEQ. CDR3 nucleotide sequence: TGTGCCAGCAGCCAAGTTTATAGTCCTAGCGGGGGCTACGAGCAGTACTTC. Its translation: CASSQVYSPSGGYEQYF.

The CDR3 sequence is CASSGPRGGGNQPQHF. As DNA, the CDR3 is TGTGCCAGCAGTGGACCGAGGGGGGGAGGCAATCAGCCCCAGCATTTT. The V gene is TRBV6-1, the J gene TRBJ1-5; a weak D match, TRBD1 (6 bases). Between the trimmed V and J ends, which lost 4 bases and 2 bases, there was a span of 15 bases. The CDR3 consists of 16 residues. Looked up from germline, CDR1 is MNHNS and CDR2 is SASEGT.